This T cell receptor beta chain stems from a study of blood T cell repertoires in COVID-19. Profiling relied on immunoSEQ multiplex PCR, and the TCRdb table lists in-frame clones only, not all of them. This table has 90,000 to 120,000 clones, about 89% appearing once. The length of the CDR3 is 14 residues. V was pared by 3 bases and J by 4 bases, with 13 bases between. Germline CDR1 and CDR2: GTSNPN and SVGIG (reference sequence). The chain recombines TRBV30 with TRBJ1-5; tentative D call: TRBD1 (5 bases). Sequenced material: peripheral blood. This TCR was sampled from a woman aged 25 to 39 with acute or convalescent COVID-19. Here the CDR3 reads CAWSGGLTNQPQHF. CDR3 in DNA: TGTGCCTGGAGCGGGGGTCTTACTAATCAGCCCCAGCATTTT.